The entry below describes one TCR beta chain. Study processing details: Amplification from reference gene primers served as the basis for estimated nucleated cell counts. Assay: immunoSEQ multiplex PCR; the TCRdb copy retains only in-frame clones and omits some. Clone size and the V and J calls come from that table; the DNA yielded D and trimming. The sample lists about 69,000 clones; 85% were seen once. These data belong to a study of blood T cell repertoires in COVID-19. From germline, CDR1 is MNHEY and CDR2 SVGEGT. V was pared by 2 bases and J by 6 bases, with 22 bases between. The CDR3 length is 17 residues.

This receptor was identified in a man older than 75 with acute or convalescent COVID-19. V and J are TRBV6-2 or TRBV6-3 and TRBJ1-2; D may be TRBD1 (5 bases). Source material: peripheral blood. For the CDR3, the DNA is TGTGCCAGCAGTTACCTCATACCAGGGATCCAACCCCATGGCTACACCTTC. Translated: CASSYLIPGIQPHGYTF.